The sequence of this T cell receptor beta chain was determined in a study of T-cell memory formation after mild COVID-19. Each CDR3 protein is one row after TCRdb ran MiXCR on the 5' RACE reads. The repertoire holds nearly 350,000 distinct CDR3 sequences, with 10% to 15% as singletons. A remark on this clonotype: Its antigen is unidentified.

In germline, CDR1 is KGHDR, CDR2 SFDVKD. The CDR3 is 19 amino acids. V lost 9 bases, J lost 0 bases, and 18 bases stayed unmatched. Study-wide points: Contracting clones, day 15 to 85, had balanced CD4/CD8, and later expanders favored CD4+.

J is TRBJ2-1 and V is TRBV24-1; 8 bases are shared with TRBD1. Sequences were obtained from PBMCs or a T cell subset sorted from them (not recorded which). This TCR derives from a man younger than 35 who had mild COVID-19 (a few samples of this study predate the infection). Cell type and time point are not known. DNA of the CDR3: TGTGCCACCCAGGGGGCCGGGGCACCCCTTTTTCCCTCCTACAATGAGCAGTTCTTC. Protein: CATQGAGAPLFPSYNEQFF.